This note documents a single T cell receptor beta chain sequence. Trimming took 10 bases from V and 6 from J, leaving 24 bases between them. The length of the CDR3 is 16 residues. CDR1 LNHDA and CDR2 SQIVND come from the germline V gene (reference sequence). The data originate from a study of T cell responses to AZD1222 COVID-19 vaccine. Some clones are missing from TCRdb's copy, which holds only in-frame ones; the method was immunoSEQ multiplex PCR. Of more than 95,000 clones in the sample, 89% were seen once. The receptor comes from an adult in good health. The chain links TRBV19 to TRBJ1-4, with D maybe TRBD1 (6 bases). The sequences come from peripheral blood, collected on day 0 of AZD1222 vaccination. CDR3 nucleotides: TGTGCCACCACCGGGACACACGGGGCAGGATATGAAAAACTGTTTTTT. As protein: CATTGTHGAGYEKLFF. Together with reference TRBV19 and TRBJ1-4, the CDR3 gives the full variable domain: DGGITQSPKYLFRKEGQNVTLSCEQNLNHDAMYWYRQDPGQGLRLIYYSQIVNDFQKGDIAEGYSVSREKKESFPLTVTSAQKNPTAFYLCATTGTHGAGYEKLFFGSGTQLSVL.